This TCR beta chain is drawn from a study of control samples from healthy donors and cancer patients. Unmatched junction bases numbered 2, after V lost 3 bases and J lost 2 bases. Per germline, CDR1 MDHEN and CDR2 SYDVKM. The CDR3 is 15 amino acids. Clones were sequenced by immunoSEQ multiplex PCR, and TCRdb holds only the in-frame ones, with some missing. The data hold more than 35,000 clones, with approximately 94% observed a single time. The chain is built from TRBV28 and TRBJ2-7; 12 nucleotides agree with TRBD2. The clonotype comes from a man aged 60 to 69 in good health. The material sequenced was blood. The CDR3 coding sequence is TGTGCCAGCAGTTTCCTAGCGGGAGGGGCCTACGAGCAGTACTTC. Its translation is CASSFLAGGAYEQYF.